The present T cell receptor (beta chain) was sequenced within a study of CD8+CD57+ T cells in acquired aplastic anemia. Study-level findings and limits: The same twenty-nine CD8+ CDR3 sequences occurred in patients and in controls.

The V gene's germline CDR1 is SGHAT and CDR2 FQNNGV. This CDR3 comprises 15 residues. The ends were cut back, 5 bases at V and 6 bases at J, with 17 bases in the middle. The study profiled TCR beta VDJ and CDR3 using genomic DNA as template. Via MiXCR, TCRdb re-called the reads, giving one row per CDR3 protein. Of 150,000 to 200,000 distinct CDR3 sequences listed, around half are singletons. A word on this clonotype: Antigen specificity is unknown. A much larger clone lies one base from this, so it may be a read error.

Patients included in sequencing had previously demonstrated CD8+CD57+ cell expansion by flow cytometry. The clonotype was recovered from a human donor with aplastic anemia. The specimen was sorted CD4+, CD8+, or CD8+CD57+ T cells (not recorded which) from PBMCs. The chain is built from TRBV11-2 and TRBJ2-1, with D maybe TRBD2 (6 bases). In DNA, the CDR3 is TGTGCCAGCAGCACCGGGGGTGTCCCCTGCAATGAGCAGTTCTTC. Protein sequence: CASSTGGVPCNEQFF. The full variable domain, in which reference TRBV11-2 and TRBJ2-1 provide the parts outside the CDR3, is EAGVAQSPRYKIIEKRQSVAFWCNPISGHATLYWYQQILGQGPKLLIQFQNNGVVDDSQLPKDRFSAERLKGVDSTLKIQPAKLEDSAVYLCASSTGGVPCNEQFFGPGTRLTVL.